This TCR beta chain was documented in a study of technical replicates of blood from several donors. Per germline, CDR1 SGDLS and CDR2 YYNGEE. Between the trimmed V and J ends, which lost 0 bases and 3 bases, there was a span of 9 bases. This CDR3 has 15 residues. Here immunoSEQ multiplex PCR was the method, and the copy in TCRdb shows in-frame clones only, minus some. The table includes around 83,000 clones, around 94% detected once. The sequencing sample was made of T cells isolated from PBMCs. The receptor comes from a human donor in good health. The rearrangement joins TRBV9 to TRBJ2-2; D may be TRBD2 (6 bases). The CDR3 here is CASSVGTGDTGELFF. The CDR3 bases are TGTGCCAGCAGCGTAGGCACGGGAGACACCGGGGAGCTGTTTTTT.